This T cell receptor beta chain was retrieved from a study of CD8 T cells in Susac syndrome. Broader study findings: A relatively small number of individuals underwent TCR sequencing and HLA analysis.

This clonotype has just one count. The target antigen is unknown. Reverse transcription of about 0.45 to 1 ug RNA was performed with random hexamers. Each CDR3 protein is one row after TCRdb ran MiXCR on the immunoSEQ multiplex PCR reads. The table has around 190,000 distinct CDR3 sequences, around 93% seen once. The germline V and J ends were trimmed by 4 bases and 9 bases, with 14 bases remaining between them. CDR1 is SGHNT, CDR2 YYREEE, per germline (reference sequence). The CDR3 has 13 residues. Sequencing of TCR beta was undertaken in CD8+ and CD4+ T cells derived from blood. Controls were healthy donors (matched for age and sex). TEMRA cells underwent FACS enrichment and CD8+ and CD4+ T cells underwent negative isolation.

Sequenced sample: CD4+ T cells from PBMCs. This receptor was identified in a human donor in good health. This chain connects TRBV5-4 to TRBJ1-5; D unclear. CDR3 region: CASSDGYIGPQHF. The CDR3 DNA follows: TGTGCCAGCAGCGATGGATATATAGGGCCCCAGCATTTT.